The entry below gives a single T cell receptor beta chain sequence along with its context. Its target is unknown. V gave up 5 bases and J gave up 6 bases, with 7 bases separating them. This CDR3 has 12 amino acids. Germline V gene lookup returns CDR1 MDHEN and CDR2 SYDVKM. This record comes from a study of beta chain features in type 1 diabetes. Overall study findings and caveats: Type 1 diabetes patients had VDJ junctions that carried fewer insertions and more deletions.

The isolated RNA, all of it, was reverse transcribed, so expressed TCRB transcripts were what got sequenced. The data were produced by immunoSEQ multiplex PCR, yet TCRdb's version contains in-frame clones alone and is incomplete. Of approximately 150,000 clones listed, 9.5% to 10% were seen once; the top ten hold 0.55% to 0.75%. This rearrangement joins TRBV28 to TRBJ1-4, with no clear D. Sequencing input: central memory CD4+ T cells from blood. The clonotype originates from a woman in her thirties or forties in good health. DNA of the CDR3: TGTGCCAGCAGTCCCATGTATGAAAAACTGTTTTTT. Protein: CASSPMYEKLFF.